This T cell receptor (beta chain) came from a study of T cell repertoires in cytomegalovirus infection. Notes on the study in general: Clonotype analysis showed dominance of the ex vivo response by HLA-C-restricted CMV-specific TCR beta clonotypes.

The trim removed 7 bases at V and 8 bases at J, leaving 10 bases unmatched. The CDR3 sequence is 15 residues long. TCRdb reanalysed the reads using MiXCR and keeps one entry per CDR3 protein. Of 150,000 to 200,000 distinct CDR3 sequences in the sample, roughly 20% were seen once. There are many counts of this clonotype. Its antigen is not identified. This sequence originates from a human donor in good health (CMV status not recorded). Some clones in this sample may be carry-over from other donors' samples. The sequencing sample was made of PBMCs. The V and J genes are TRBV12-3 or TRBV12-4 and TRBJ2-1; 11 nucleotides agree with TRBD2. The CDR3 DNA is TGTGCCAGCACTATAGCGGGAGGGCCAAAGGATGAGCAGTTCTTC. Translated: CASTIAGGPKDEQFF.